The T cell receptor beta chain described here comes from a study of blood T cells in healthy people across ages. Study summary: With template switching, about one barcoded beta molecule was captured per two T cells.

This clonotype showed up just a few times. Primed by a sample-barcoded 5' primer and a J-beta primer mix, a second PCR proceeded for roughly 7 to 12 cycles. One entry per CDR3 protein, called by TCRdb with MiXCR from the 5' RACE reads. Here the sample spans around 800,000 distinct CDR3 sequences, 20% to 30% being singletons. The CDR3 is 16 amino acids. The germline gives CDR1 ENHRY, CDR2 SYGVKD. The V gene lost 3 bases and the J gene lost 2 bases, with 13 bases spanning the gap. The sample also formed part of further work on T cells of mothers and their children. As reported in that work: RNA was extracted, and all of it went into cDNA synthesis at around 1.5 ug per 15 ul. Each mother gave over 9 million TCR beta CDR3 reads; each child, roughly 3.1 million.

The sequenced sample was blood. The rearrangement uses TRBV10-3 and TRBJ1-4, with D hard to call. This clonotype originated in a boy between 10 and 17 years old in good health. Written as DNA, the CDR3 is TGTGCCATCAGTGAAGGGAGGACCGGGACTAATGAAAAACTGTTTTTT. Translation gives CAISEGRTGTNEKLFF.